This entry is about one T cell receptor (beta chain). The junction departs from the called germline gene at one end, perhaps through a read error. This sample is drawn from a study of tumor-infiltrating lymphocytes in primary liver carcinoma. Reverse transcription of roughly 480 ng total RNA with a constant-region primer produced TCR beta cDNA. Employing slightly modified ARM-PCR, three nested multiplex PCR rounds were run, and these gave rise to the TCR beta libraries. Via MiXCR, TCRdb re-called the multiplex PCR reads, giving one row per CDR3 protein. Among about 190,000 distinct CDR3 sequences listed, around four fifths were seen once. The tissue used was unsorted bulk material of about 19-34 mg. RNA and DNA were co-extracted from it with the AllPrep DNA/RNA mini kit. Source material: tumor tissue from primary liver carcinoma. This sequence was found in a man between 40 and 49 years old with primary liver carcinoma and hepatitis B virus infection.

The DNA of the CDR3 is TGTGCCATCAGACACTCAGGGGAAAATTCACCTCTCCACTTT. Amino acids: CAIRHSGENSPLHF. The chain carries TRBV14 and TRBJ1-6, with D possibly being TRBD1 (6 bases). Germline loops: CDR1 SGHDN, CDR2 FVKESK. The CDR3 contains 14 residues.